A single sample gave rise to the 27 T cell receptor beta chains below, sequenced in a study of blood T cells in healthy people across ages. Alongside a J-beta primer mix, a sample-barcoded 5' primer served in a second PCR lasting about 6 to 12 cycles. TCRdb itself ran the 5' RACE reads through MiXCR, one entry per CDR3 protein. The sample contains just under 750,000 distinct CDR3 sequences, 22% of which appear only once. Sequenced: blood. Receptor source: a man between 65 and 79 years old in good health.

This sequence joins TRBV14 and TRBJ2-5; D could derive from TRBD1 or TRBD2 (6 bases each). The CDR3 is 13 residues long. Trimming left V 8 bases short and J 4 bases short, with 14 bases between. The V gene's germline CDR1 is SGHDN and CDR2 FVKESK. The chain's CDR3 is CASVGGLGETQYF. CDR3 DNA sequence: TGTGCCAGCGTTGGGGGGCTTGGAGAGACCCAGTACTTC.

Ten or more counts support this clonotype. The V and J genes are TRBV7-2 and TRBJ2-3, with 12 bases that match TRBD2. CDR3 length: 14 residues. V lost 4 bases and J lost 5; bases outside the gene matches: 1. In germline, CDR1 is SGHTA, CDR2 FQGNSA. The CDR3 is CASSWGLAGDTQYF. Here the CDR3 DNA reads TGTGCCAGCAGCTGGGGACTAGCGGGAGATACGCAGTATTTT.

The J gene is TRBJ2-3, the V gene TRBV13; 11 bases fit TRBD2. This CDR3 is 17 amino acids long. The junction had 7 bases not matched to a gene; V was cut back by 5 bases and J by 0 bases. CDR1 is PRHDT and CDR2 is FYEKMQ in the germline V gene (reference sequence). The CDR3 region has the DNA TGTGCCAGCAGCACCCGACTAGCGGGGACTAGCACAGATACGCAGTATTTT. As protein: CASSTRLAGTSTDTQYF.

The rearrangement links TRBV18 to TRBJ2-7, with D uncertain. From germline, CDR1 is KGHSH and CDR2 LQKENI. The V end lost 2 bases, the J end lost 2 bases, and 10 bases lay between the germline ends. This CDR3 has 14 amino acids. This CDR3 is CASSPWRDTYEQYF. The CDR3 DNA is TGTGCCAGCTCACCATGGAGAGATACCTACGAGCAGTACTTC.

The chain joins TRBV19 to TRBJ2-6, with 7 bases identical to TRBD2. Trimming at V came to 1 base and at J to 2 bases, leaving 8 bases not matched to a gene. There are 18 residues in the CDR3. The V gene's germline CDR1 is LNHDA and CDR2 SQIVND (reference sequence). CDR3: CASSIVVGGSTGANVLTF. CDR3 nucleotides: TGTGCCAGTAGTATAGTCGTCGGGGGGAGCACTGGGGCCAACGTCCTGACTTTC. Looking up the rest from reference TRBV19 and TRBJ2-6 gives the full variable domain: DGGITQSPKYLFRKEGQNVTLSCEQNLNHDAMYWYRQDPGQGLRLIYYSQIVNDFQKGDIAEGYSVSREKKESFPLTVTSAQKNPTAFYLCASSIVVGGSTGANVLTFGAGSRLTVL.

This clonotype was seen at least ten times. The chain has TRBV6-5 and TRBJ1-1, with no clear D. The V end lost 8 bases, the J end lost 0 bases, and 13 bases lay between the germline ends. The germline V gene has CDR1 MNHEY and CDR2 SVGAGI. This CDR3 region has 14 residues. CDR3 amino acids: CASRPPTLNTEAFF. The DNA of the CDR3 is TGTGCCAGCCGCCCGCCTACTTTGAACACTGAAGCTTTCTTT.

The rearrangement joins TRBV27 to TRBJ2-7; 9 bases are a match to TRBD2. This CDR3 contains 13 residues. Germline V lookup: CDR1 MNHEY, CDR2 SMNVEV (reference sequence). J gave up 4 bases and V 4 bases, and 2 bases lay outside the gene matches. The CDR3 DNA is TGTGCCAGCAGTTGGCGGGAGGGTTACGAGCAGTACTTC. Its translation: CASSWREGYEQYF.

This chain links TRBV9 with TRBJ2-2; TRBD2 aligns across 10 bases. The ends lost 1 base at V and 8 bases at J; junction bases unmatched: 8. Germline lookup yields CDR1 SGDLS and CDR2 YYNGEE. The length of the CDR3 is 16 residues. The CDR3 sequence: CASSVSASGGYGELFF. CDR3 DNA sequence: TGTGCCAGCAGCGTATCTGCTAGCGGGGGATATGGGGAGCTGTTTTTT.

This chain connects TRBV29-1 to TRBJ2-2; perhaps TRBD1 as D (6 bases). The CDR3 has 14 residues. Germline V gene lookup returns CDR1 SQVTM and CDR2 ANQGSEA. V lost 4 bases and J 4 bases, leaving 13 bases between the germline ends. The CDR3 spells CSVGGGLTTGELFF. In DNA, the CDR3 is TGCAGCGTTGGTGGGGGCCTGACCACCGGGGAGCTGTTTTTT.

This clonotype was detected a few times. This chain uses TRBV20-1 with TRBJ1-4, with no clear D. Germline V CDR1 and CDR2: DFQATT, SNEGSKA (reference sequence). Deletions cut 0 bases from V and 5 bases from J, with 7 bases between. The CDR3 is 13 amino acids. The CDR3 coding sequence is TGCAGTGCTAGAGAAGCCGGGAATGAAAAACTGTTTTTT. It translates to CSAREAGNEKLFF.

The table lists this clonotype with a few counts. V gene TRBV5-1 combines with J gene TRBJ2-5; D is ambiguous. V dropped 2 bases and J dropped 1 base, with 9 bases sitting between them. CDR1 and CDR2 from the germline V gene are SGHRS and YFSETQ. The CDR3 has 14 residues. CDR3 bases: TGCGCCAGCAGCTTCTCTCGGGCCCAAGAGACCCAGTACTTC. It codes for CASSFSRAQETQYF.

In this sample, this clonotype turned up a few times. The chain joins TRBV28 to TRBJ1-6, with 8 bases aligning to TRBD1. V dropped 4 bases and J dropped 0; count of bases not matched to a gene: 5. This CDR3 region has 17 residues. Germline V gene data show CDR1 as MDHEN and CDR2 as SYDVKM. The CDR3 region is CASSSPGGSSYNSPLHF. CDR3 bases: TGTGCCAGCAGTTCCCCAGGGGGCTCCTCCTATAATTCACCCCTCCACTTT.

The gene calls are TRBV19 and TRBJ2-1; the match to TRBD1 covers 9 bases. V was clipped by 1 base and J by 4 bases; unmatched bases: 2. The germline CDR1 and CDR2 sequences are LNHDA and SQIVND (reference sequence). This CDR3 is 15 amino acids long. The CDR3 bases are TGTGCCAGTAGTATAGGACAGGGGGTTTACAATGAGCAGTTCTTC. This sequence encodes CASSIGQGVYNEQFF.

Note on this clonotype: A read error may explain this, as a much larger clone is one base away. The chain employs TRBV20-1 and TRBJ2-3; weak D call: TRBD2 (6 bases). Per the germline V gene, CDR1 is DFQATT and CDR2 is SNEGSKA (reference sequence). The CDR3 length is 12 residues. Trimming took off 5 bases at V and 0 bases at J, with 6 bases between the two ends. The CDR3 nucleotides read TGCAGTGCTGGAGGGAGCACAGATACGCAGTATTTT. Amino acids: CSAGGSTDTQYF.

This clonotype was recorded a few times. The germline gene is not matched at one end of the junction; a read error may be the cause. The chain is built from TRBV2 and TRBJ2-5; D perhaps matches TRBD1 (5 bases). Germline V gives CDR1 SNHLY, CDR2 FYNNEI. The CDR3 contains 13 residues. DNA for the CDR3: TGTGCCAGCACCTCAGGGCCCTCTTCCGTAAAGTTCTTC. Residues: CASTSGPSSVKFF.

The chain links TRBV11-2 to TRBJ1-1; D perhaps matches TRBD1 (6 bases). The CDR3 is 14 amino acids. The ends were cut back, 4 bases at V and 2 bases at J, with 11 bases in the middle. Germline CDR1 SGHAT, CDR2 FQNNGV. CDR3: CASSWAQGNTEAFF. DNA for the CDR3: TGTGCCAGCAGCTGGGCACAGGGAAACACTGAAGCTTTCTTT.

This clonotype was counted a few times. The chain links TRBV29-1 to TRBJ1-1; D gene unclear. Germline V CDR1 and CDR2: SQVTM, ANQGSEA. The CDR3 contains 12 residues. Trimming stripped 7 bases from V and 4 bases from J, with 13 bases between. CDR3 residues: CSGGRLGTEAFF. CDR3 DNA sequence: TGCAGCGGCGGGAGGCTGGGCACTGAAGCTTTCTTT.

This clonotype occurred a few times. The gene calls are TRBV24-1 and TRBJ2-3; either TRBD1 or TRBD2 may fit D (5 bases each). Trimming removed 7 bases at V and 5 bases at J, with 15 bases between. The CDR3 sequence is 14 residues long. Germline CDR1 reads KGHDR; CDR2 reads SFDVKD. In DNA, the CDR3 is TGTGCCACCAGCGACTCGAGAGGGGTAGATACGCAGTATTTT. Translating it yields CATSDSRGVDTQYF.

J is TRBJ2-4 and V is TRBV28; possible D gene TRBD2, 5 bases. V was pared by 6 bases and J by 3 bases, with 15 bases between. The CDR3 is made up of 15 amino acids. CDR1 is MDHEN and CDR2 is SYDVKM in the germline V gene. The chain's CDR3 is CASSPRMSGKNIQYF. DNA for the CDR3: TGTGCCAGCAGCCCTCGTATGAGCGGCAAAAACATTCAGTACTTC.

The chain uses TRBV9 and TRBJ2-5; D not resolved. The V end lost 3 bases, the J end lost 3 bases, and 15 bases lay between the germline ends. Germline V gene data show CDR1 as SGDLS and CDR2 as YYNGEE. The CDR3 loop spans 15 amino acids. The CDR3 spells CASSAPQLAEETQYF. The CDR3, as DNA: TGTGCCAGCAGCGCCCCCCAACTTGCGGAAGAGACCCAGTACTTC.

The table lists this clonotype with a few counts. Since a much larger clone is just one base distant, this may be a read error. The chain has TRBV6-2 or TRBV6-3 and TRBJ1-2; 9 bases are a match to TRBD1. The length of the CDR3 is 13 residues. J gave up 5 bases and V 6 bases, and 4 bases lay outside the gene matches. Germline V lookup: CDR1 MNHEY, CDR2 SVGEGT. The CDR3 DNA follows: TGTGCCAGCAGACCGGGACAGGGATATGGCTACACCTTC. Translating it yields CASRPGQGYGYTF.

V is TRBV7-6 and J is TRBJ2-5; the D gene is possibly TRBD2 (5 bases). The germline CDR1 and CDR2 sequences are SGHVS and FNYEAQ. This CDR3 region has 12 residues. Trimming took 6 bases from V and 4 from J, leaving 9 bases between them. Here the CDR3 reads CASRRAGETQYF. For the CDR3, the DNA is TGTGCCAGCAGGAGGGCGGGAGAGACCCAGTACTTC.

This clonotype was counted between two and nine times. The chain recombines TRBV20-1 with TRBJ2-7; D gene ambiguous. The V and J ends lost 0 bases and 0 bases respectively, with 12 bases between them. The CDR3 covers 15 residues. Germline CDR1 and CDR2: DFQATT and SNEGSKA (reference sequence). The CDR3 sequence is CSARDRVGSSYEQYF. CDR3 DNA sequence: TGCAGTGCTAGAGATCGAGTAGGAAGCTCCTACGAGCAGTACTTC.

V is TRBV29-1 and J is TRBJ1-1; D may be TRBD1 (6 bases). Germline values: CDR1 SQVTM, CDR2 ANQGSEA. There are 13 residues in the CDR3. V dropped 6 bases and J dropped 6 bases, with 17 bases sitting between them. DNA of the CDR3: TGCAGCGTCAAAACAGGGTGGGGGGCTGAAGCTTTCTTT. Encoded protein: CSVKTGWGAEAFF.

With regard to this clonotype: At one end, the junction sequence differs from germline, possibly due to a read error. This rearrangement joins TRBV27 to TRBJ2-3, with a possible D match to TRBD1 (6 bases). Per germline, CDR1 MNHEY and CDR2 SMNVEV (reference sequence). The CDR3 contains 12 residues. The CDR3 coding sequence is TGTGCCAACAGTACAGGGACAGATACGCAGTATTTT. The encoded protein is CANSTGTDTQYF.

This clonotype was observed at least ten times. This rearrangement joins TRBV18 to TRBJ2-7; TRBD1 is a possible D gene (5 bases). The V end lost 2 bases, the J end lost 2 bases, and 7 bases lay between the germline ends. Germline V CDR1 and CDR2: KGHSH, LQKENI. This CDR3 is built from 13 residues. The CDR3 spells CASSPGAPYEQYF. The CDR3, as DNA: TGTGCCAGCTCACCAGGGGCTCCCTACGAGCAGTACTTC.

CDR3 coding DNA: TGTGCCAGCAGCTCGACAAGCGGGAGCTCCTACAATGAGCAGTTCTTC. Translating gives CASSSTSGSSYNEQFF. The genes are TRBV7-7 and TRBJ2-1, with 8 bases identical to TRBD2. V trimming: 4 bases; J trimming: 0 bases; junction bases outside the gene matches: 5. Germline loops: CDR1 SSHAT, CDR2 FNYEAQ (reference sequence). The CDR3 is 16 amino acids.